This T cell receptor beta chain was found in a study of shared clonotypes between healthy human individuals. Study background: The cohort had two women and three men, ages 18 to 49. Study outcomes and limitations: Clonotype sharing among donors likely depends on sequencing depth.

Trimming cost V 3 bases and J 3 bases, with 9 bases left between them. The CDR3 has 13 amino acids. In germline, CDR1 is MGHDK, CDR2 SYGVNS. All donors were Caucasian adults living in Nashville, Tennessee. It was into CD45RA+ naive and CD45RA-negative memory subsets that the CD4+ cells were split. The repertoire was sequenced with immunoSEQ multiplex PCR; TCRdb's copy has only in-frame clones and lacks some. The data hold more than 400,000 clones, with 90% to 96% observed a single time. A word on this clone: Its antigen is undetermined. Other nucleotide sequences in the sample specify the same CDR3.

This chain links TRBV25-1 with TRBJ2-7; D gene unclear. Source material: naive CD4+ T cells sorted from blood. Subset here: CD45RA+ positively selected. This sequence originates from a woman aged 25-40 years in good health. In DNA form, the CDR3 reads TGTGCCAGCAGTGACACTAACGTCTACGAGCAGTACTTC. This sequence encodes CASSDTNVYEQYF.